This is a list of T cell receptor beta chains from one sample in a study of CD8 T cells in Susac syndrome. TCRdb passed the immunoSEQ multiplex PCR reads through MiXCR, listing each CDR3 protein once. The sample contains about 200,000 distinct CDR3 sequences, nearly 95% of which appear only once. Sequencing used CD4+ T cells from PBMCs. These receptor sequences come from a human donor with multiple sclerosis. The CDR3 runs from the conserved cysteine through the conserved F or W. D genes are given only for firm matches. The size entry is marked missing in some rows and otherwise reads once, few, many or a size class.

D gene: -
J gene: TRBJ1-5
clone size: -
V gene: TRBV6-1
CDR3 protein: CASRGSQPQHF
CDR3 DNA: TGTGCCTCACGGGGGAGTCAGCCCCAGCATTTT

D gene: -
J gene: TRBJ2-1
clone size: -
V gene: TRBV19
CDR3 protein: CASSIQLAAREQFF
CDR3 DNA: TGTGCCAGTAGTATCCAACTAGCTGCAAGAGAGCAGTTCTTC

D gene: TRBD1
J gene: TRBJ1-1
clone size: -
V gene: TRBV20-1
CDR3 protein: CSAQGGLEETEAFF
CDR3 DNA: TGCAGTGCCCAGGGGGGGCTGGAGGAAACTGAAGCTTTCTTT

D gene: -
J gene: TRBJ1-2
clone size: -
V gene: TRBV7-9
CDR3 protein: CASSLGQNIGGYGYTF
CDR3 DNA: TGTGCCAGCAGCTTAGGACAGAACATCGGCGGGTATGGCTACACCTTC

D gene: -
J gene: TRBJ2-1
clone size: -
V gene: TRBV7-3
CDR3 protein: CASSRERDNEQFF
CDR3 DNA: TGTGCCAGCAGCCGGGAGCGAGACAATGAGCAGTTCTTC

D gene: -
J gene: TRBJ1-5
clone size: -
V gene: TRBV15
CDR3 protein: CATSRQRGIESQHF
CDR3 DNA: TGTGCCACCAGCCGTCAGAGAGGAATCGAGTCCCAGCATTTT

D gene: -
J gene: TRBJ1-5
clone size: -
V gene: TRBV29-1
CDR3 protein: CSAQQGNQPQHF
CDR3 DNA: TGCAGCGCCCAACAGGGCAATCAGCCCCAGCATTTT

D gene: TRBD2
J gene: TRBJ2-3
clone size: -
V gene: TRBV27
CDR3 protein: CASTRRLAGRDTQYF
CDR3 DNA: TGTGCCAGCACCCGGAGACTAGCGGGAAGGGATACGCAGTATTTT

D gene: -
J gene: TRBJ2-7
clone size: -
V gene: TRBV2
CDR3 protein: CASRGFSGPDSYEQYF
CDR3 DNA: TGTGCCAGCAGAGGTTTTTCCGGGCCGGATTCCTACGAGCAGTACTTC

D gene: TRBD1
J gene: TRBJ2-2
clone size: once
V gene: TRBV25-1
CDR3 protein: CASSEEDRGTGELFF
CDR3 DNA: TGTGCCAGCAGTGAGGAGGACAGGGGCACCGGGGAGCTGTTTTTT

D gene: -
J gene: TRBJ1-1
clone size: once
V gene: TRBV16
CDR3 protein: CASSPSAGGRTFF
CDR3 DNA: TGTGCCAGCAGCCCCTCCGCGGGGGGTAGGACTTTCTTT

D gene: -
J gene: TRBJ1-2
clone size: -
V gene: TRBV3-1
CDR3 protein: CASSQIRGPAEYGYTF
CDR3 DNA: TGTGCCAGCAGTCAAATCAGGGGACCAGCGGAGTATGGCTACACCTTC

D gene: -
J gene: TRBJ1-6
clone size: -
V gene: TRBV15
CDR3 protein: CATSRGAQDGSPLHF
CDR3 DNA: TGTGCCACCAGCAGAGGGGCACAGGACGGCTCACCCCTCCACTTT

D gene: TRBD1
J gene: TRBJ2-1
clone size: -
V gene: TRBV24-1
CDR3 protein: CATSDFHGTGRGNEQFF
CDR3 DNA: TGTGCCACCAGTGATTTCCACGGGACAGGGAGGGGGAATGAGCAGTTCTTC

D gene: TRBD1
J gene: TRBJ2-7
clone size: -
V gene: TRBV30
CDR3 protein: CAWSLTGGEQYF
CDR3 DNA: TGTGCCTGGAGTCTAACAGGGGGCGAGCAGTACTTC

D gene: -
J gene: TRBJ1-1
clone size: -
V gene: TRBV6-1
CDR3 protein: CASSFLYTEAFF
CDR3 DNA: TGTGCCAGCAGTTTCCTCTACACTGAAGCTTTCTTT

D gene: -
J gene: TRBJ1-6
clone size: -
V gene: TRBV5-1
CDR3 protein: CASSLGRSIGWSPLHF
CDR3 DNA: TGCGCCAGCAGCTTGGGGCGTTCAATCGGGTGGTCACCCCTCCACTTT

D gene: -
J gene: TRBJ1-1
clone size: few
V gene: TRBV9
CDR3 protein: CASSVGKNTEAFF
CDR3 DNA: TGTGCCAGCAGCGTAGGGAAAAACACTGAAGCTTTCTTT

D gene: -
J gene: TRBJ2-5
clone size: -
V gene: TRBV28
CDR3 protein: CASSSSGGPQETQYF
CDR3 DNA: TGTGCCAGCAGTAGCTCAGGGGGGCCTCAAGAGACCCAGTACTTC

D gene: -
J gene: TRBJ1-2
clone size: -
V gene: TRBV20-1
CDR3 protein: CSAITPPAGSYGYTF
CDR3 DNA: TGCAGTGCTATTACCCCCCCCGCGGGCTCCTATGGCTACACCTTC

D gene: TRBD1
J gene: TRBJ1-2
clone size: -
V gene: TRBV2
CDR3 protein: CASILRGRDGYTF
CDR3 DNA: TGTGCCAGCATCCTCAGGGGGCGGGATGGCTACACCTTC

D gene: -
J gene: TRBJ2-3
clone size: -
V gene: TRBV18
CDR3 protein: CASSLGAGAFADTQYF
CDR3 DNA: TGTGCCAGCTCACTAGGGGCGGGGGCCTTCGCGGATACGCAGTATTTT

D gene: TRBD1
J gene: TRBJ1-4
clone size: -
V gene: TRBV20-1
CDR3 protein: CSAGQWTGGEKLFF
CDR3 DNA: TGCAGTGCGGGACAATGGACAGGGGGTGAAAAACTGTTTTTT

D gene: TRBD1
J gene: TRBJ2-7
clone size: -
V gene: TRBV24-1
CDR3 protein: CATSEAGQGFDEQYF
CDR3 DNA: TGTGCCACCAGTGAGGCCGGACAGGGTTTTGACGAGCAGTACTTC

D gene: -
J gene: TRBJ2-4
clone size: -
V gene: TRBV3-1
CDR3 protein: CASSQDQANIQYF
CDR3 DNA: TGTGCCAGCAGCCAAGATCAGGCAAACATTCAGTACTTC

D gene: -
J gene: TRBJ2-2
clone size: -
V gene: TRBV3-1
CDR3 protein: CASRIFRIGELFF
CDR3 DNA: TGTGCCAGCAGGATATTTAGAATCGGGGAGCTGTTTTTT

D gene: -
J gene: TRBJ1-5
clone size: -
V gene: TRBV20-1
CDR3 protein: CSARGQNQPQHF
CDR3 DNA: TGCAGTGCTAGAGGGCAAAATCAGCCCCAGCATTTT

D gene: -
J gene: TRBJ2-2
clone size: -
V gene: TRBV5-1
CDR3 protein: CASSPPRVANTGELFF
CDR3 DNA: TGCGCCAGCAGCCCGCCGAGGGTCGCGAACACCGGGGAGCTGTTTTTT

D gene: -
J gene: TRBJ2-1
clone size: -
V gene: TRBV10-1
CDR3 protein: CASSETGMGEQFF
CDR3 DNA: TGCGCCAGCAGTGAGACAGGGATGGGTGAGCAGTTCTTC